This is a list of T cell receptor beta chains from one sample in a study of cytomegalovirus exposure and HLA in healthy donors. Clones were read by immunoSEQ multiplex PCR, and TCRdb kept only the in-frame ones, dropping some. The sample holds about 300,000 clones, approximately 87% seen once. The source material was PBMCs. The receptor set was obtained from a woman under 30 in good health and CMV-seronegative. CDR3s leave out the opening cysteine and the closing phenylalanine or tryptophan. Where a row states a size, it is once, few, many or the class of an expanded clone; other rows omit it.

clone_size: .
v_call: TRBV7-2
cdr3_aa: ASSLVNGSLWEQY

clone_size: once
v_call: TRBV27
cdr3_aa: ASSFSQGALGYT

clone_size: .
v_call: TRBV9
cdr3_aa: ASSAYVGRSTGELF

clone_size: .
v_call: TRBV5-6
cdr3_aa: ASSYRQQLSTDTQY

clone_size: once
v_call: TRBV4-2
cdr3_aa: ASSPGQGSYEQY

clone_size: .
v_call: TRBV30
cdr3_aa: AWAPGTAKAEQY

clone_size: .
v_call: TRBV5-1
cdr3_aa: ASSGGTPSGRYEQY

clone_size: few
v_call: TRBV5-1
cdr3_aa: ASSYSSGTDTQY

clone_size: .
v_call: TRBV9
cdr3_aa: ASSVAGRQTQY

clone_size: .
v_call: TRBV18
cdr3_aa: ASSFMNTEAF

clone_size: .
v_call: TRBV18
cdr3_aa: ASSPLASGSIHEQY

clone_size: .
v_call: TRBV9
cdr3_aa: ASSTEIRSTDTQY

clone_size: .
v_call: TRBV6-1
cdr3_aa: ASSEVGGRNQPQH

clone_size: .
v_call: TRBV11-1
cdr3_aa: ASRTSGRAWDEQF

clone_size: .
v_call: TRBV20-1
cdr3_aa: SAEQGYGYT

clone_size: once
v_call: TRBV10-2
cdr3_aa: ASSISQGANTEAF

clone_size: .
v_call: TRBV7-2
cdr3_aa: ASSNPGLAGRGLF

clone_size: .
v_call: TRBV10-3
cdr3_aa: ATAGGSNEQF

clone_size: .
v_call: TRBV19
cdr3_aa: ASSQRGEQY

clone_size: .
v_call: TRBV7-8
cdr3_aa: ASSTWTSGNGDPDTQY

clone_size: .
v_call: TRBV28
cdr3_aa: ASRTGALSGNTIY

clone_size: .
v_call: TRBV2
cdr3_aa: AVARQLLAGGAGANVLT

clone_size: .
v_call: TRBV10-3
cdr3_aa: AISVDNGYT

clone_size: .
v_call: TRBV5-6
cdr3_aa: ASSLVGSTQY

clone_size: .
v_call: TRBV18
cdr3_aa: ASSPSSTDTQY

clone_size: .
v_call: TRBV21-1
cdr3_aa: ASSNGQEDEKLF

clone_size: .
v_call: TRBV28
cdr3_aa: ASSHGLAGVRETQY

clone_size: .
v_call: TRBV28
cdr3_aa: ASSSGQGVQPQH

clone_size: .
v_call: TRBV6-5
cdr3_aa: ASGVQGAGNTIY